These 21 T cell receptor beta chains originate from one sample sequenced in a study of T-cell reconstitution after alpha-beta-depleted transplantation in children (dated by TCRdb to about 2016). Preparation of the library involved PCR. These reads were obtained on an Illumina HiSeq 2500. TCR library preparation used molecular barcoding, with unique molecular identifiers applied to normalize quantification of the TCRbeta repertoire. Clones were called with MiXCR by TCRdb after fastp trimmed the public reads at Q25, and only in-frame beta chains were retained. For every CDR3 protein sequence, its rows merge into one entry that carries the most common genes and DNA. The sample data list roughly 590,000 distinct CDR3 sequences, and about 15% of these were observed just once. The leading ten clones occupy 1.1% of the sample. Here the sequenced sample was PBMCs from the stem cell graft donor, taken from the stem cell graft. The receptors derive from a human donor who donated a stem cell graft to a child with acute myeloid leukemia.

The rearrangement joins TRBV24-1 to TRBJ2-7; no clear D gene. Germline CDR1 and CDR2: KGHDR and SFDVKD. This CDR3 has 13 residues. Trimming shortened V by 1 base and J by 4 bases, and 7 bases separated the two germline ends. The CDR3 sequence is CATSDLDGYEQYF. CDR3 nucleotides: TGTGCCACCAGTGATTTAGACGGTTACGAGCAGTACTTC.

This chain connects TRBV6-2 or TRBV6-3 to TRBJ2-3; 9 bases are shared with TRBD2. The germline CDR1 and CDR2 sequences are MNHEY and SVGEGT. This CDR3 contains 17 residues. V dropped 2 bases and J dropped 7; count of bases not matched to a gene: 13. The CDR3 loop reads CASSYRRLAGYKYTQYF. CDR3 coding DNA: TGTGCCAGCAGTTACAGGAGGCTAGCGGGATATAAGTATACGCAGTATTTT.

There are many counts of this clonotype. CDR3 DNA: TGTGCCAACCAAAGGGAGTACGGGTGGGCCCCTTTCAGCGAGCAGTACGTC. Translated, it gives CANQREYGWAPFSEQYV. The genes are TRBV10-3 and TRBJ2-7, with a weak D call TRBD2 (5 bases). CDR1 and CDR2 from the germline V gene are ENHRY and SYGVKD. V shed 10 bases and J shed 6 bases, with 31 bases lying between them. The CDR3 loop spans 17 amino acids.

This clonotype was counted at least ten times. This sequence joins TRBV29-1 and TRBJ2-3; D call uncertain. Germline CDR1 reads SQVTM; CDR2 reads ANQGSEA. This CDR3 has 12 residues. V lost 1 base to trimming and J lost 2 bases, with 4 bases between them. The CDR3 sequence: CSVEGFTDTQYF. As DNA, the CDR3 is TGCAGCGTTGAAGGCTTCACAGATACGCAGTATTTT.

This clonotype has ten or more counts. The chain links TRBV6-5 to TRBJ2-1; D perhaps matches TRBD2 (7 bases). CDR3 length: 15 residues. Between the trimmed V and J ends, which lost 2 bases and 7 bases, there was a span of 15 bases. The germline gives CDR1 MNHEY, CDR2 SVGAGI. Written as DNA, the CDR3 is TGTGCCAGCAGTTACGAGGGGGGGCGCATAAATGAGCAGTTCTTC. Translation gives CASSYEGGRINEQFF.

The chain combines TRBV7-9 with TRBJ2-2; the D is unclear. The CDR3 runs to 15 residues. The V and J ends lost 2 bases and 7 bases respectively, with 14 bases between them. The germline V gene encodes CDR1 SEHNR and CDR2 FQNEAQ (reference sequence). The CDR3 spells CASSLKWIEHGELFF. CDR3 DNA sequence: TGTGCCAGCAGCTTAAAGTGGATTGAGCACGGGGAGCTGTTTTTT.

This clonotype appeared a few times. The rearrangement joins TRBV5-1 to TRBJ1-6; D remains ambiguous. The length of the CDR3 is 16 residues. Germline V lookup: CDR1 SGHRS, CDR2 YFSETQ. V was cut by 0 bases and J by 0 bases, with 7 bases left in between. The CDR3 loop is CASSLDRNSYNSPLHF. As DNA, the CDR3 is TGCGCCAGCAGCTTGGACAGAAACTCCTATAATTCACCCCTCCACTTT. Full variable domain (rest looked up from reference TRBV5-1 and TRBJ1-6): KAGVTQTPRYLIKTRGQQVTLSCSPISGHRSVSWYQQTPGQGLQFLFEYFSETQRNKGNFPGRFSGRQFSNSRSEMNVSTLELGDSALYLCASSLDRNSYNSPLHFGNGTRLTVT.

In this sample, this clonotype turned up a few times. V and J are TRBV5-1 and TRBJ2-1; D unresolved. Deletions cut 3 bases from V and 6 bases from J, with 10 bases between. CDR3 length: 13 residues. Per germline, CDR1 SGHRS and CDR2 YFSETQ. The CDR3 sequence is CASSSTLLNEQFF. In DNA, the CDR3 is TGCGCCAGCAGCTCCACTCTCCTCAATGAGCAGTTCTTC.

This clonotype was recorded a few times. V is TRBV12-3 or TRBV12-4 and J is TRBJ2-2; a possible D gene is TRBD1 (6 bases). V was cut by 5 bases and J by 0 bases, with 16 bases left in between. This CDR3 contains 17 residues. The CDR3 region is CASSVSRDTSNTGELFF. DNA for the CDR3: TGTGCCAGCAGTGTTTCCCGGGACACTTCGAACACCGGGGAGCTGTTTTTT.

This clonotype has ten or more counts. J is TRBJ1-1 and V is TRBV20-1; D remains unclear. Trimming removed 2 bases from V and 0 bases from J, with 10 bases in between. Germline CDR1 and CDR2: DFQATT and SNEGSKA (reference sequence). The CDR3 totals 14 residues. CDR3: CSARLSRVNTEAFF. CDR3 bases: TGCAGTGCTAGATTATCCCGTGTGAACACTGAAGCTTTCTTT.

The chain carries TRBV6-2 or TRBV6-3 and TRBJ2-3; no definite D call. The germline V gene encodes CDR1 MNHEY and CDR2 SVGEGT. The ends were cut back, 0 bases at V and 0 bases at J, with 13 bases in the middle. The CDR3 has 17 amino acids. The CDR3 loop reads CASSYSRKSYSTDTQYF. The CDR3 DNA reads as TGTGCCAGCAGTTACTCGAGGAAGTCATATAGCACAGATACGCAGTATTTT.

As for this clonotype: The germline gene is not matched at one end of the junction; a read error may be the cause. The gene calls are TRBV7-2 and TRBJ2-7, with D hard to call. The CDR3 is made up of 15 amino acids. Germline V gene lookup returns CDR1 SGHTA and CDR2 FQGNSA. CDR3 sequence (DNA): TGTGCCGGCAGCCGCGAAACATACAAGTACTACGAGCAGTACTTC. Residues: CAGSRETYKYYEQYF.

This clonotype was recorded many times. V and J are TRBV6-5 and TRBJ1-2, with no clear D. The CDR3 runs to 15 residues. Deletions cut 7 bases from V and 0 bases from J, with 15 bases between. Germline V gene lookup returns CDR1 MNHEY and CDR2 SVGAGI. The CDR3, as DNA: TGTGCCAGCACCCAAGGTCTGATGGCTAACTATGGCTACACCTTC. Protein: CASTQGLMANYGYTF.

This clonotype was seen a handful of times. The genes are TRBV10-3 and TRBJ2-1; D is uncertain. The V gene's germline CDR1 is ENHRY and CDR2 SYGVKD. Trimming left V 0 bases short and J 7 bases short, with 4 bases between. This CDR3 region has 12 residues. CDR3 loop: CAISESTNEQFF. The CDR3 coding sequence is TGTGCCATCAGTGAGTCAACAAATGAGCAGTTCTTC.

The chain employs TRBV29-1 and TRBJ2-5, with 10 bases aligning to TRBD1. CDR3 length: 16 residues. V shed 4 bases and J 3 bases; nucleotides not matched to a gene: 11. Germline CDR1 reads SQVTM; CDR2 reads ANQGSEA. The CDR3, as DNA: TGCAGCGTTGGACTATGGGACAGGGGAATGGAAGAGACCCAGTACTTC. It specifies CSVGLWDRGMEETQYF. Full variable domain (rest looked up from reference TRBV29-1 and TRBJ2-5): SAVISQKPSRDICQRGTSLTIQCQVDSQVTMMFWYRQQPGQSLTLIATANQGSEATYESGFVIDKFPISRPNLTFSTLTVSNMSPEDSSIYLCSVGLWDRGMEETQYFGPGTRLLVL.

There are many counts of this clonotype. The chain employs TRBV27 and TRBJ2-1, with 7 bases matching TRBD1. Unmatched junction bases numbered 4, after V lost 3 bases and J lost 5 bases. Germline V lookup: CDR1 MNHEY, CDR2 SMNVEV (reference sequence). This CDR3 has 14 residues. In nucleotides, the CDR3 is TGTGCCAGCAGTTTGAGGGACAGCAACAATGAGCAGTTCTTC. It yields the protein CASSLRDSNNEQFF.

This chain links TRBV24-1 with TRBJ2-1; D may be TRBD1 or TRBD2 (6 bases each). This CDR3 contains 17 residues. CDR1 is KGHDR, CDR2 SFDVKD, per germline. Trimming pared 4 bases from V and 7 bases from J, leaving 22 bases between. CDR3 region: CATSEALNGGPSNEQFF. For the CDR3, the DNA is TGTGCCACCAGTGAGGCCCTGAACGGGGGCCCCTCGAATGAGCAGTTCTTC.

There are many counts of this clonotype. The rearrangement links TRBV6-2 or TRBV6-3 to TRBJ2-5, with a possible D match to TRBD1 (6 bases). Trimming removed 5 bases at V and 3 bases at J, with 10 bases between. Germline values: CDR1 MNHEY, CDR2 SVGEGT. The CDR3 length is 13 residues. The chain's CDR3 is CASSLDSEETQYF. CDR3 nucleotide sequence: TGTGCCAGCAGTCTGGACAGCGAAGAGACCCAGTACTTC.

There are many counts of this clonotype. V and J are TRBV20-1 and TRBJ2-4, with D perhaps matching TRBD1 (6 bases). This CDR3 comprises 14 residues. Per germline, CDR1 DFQATT and CDR2 SNEGSKA (reference sequence). V gave up 1 base and J gave up 1 base, with 8 bases separating them. In DNA form, the CDR3 reads TGCAGTGCTAGAGTTAGGGGGGCCAAAAACATTCAGTACTTC. It yields the protein CSARVRGAKNIQYF.

There are many counts of this clonotype. The chain employs TRBV6-1 and TRBJ2-3; D uncertain. The length of the CDR3 is 14 residues. Trimming pared 6 bases from V and 6 bases from J, leaving 16 bases between. From germline, CDR1 is MNHNS and CDR2 SASEGT. CDR3 loop: CASRSPWASDTQYF. Here the CDR3 DNA reads TGTGCCAGCAGGTCCCCCTGGGCATCGGATACGCAGTATTTT.

This clonotype was detected a few times. The V call is TRBV5-6, the J call TRBJ2-1; the D is unclear. The CDR3 is 14 residues long. Germline CDR1 reads SGHDT; CDR2 reads YYEEEE. Trimming removed 3 bases at V and 7 bases at J, with 14 bases between. Written as DNA, the CDR3 is TGTGCCAGCAGCTATCGCGAGGATAGGAATGAGCAGTTCTTC. Its translation is CASSYREDRNEQFF.